The rows below give T cell receptor beta chains drawn from one sample of a study of T cell changes during pregnancy in multiple sclerosis. The data were produced by immunoSEQ multiplex PCR, yet TCRdb's version contains in-frame clones alone and is incomplete. The sample includes 50,000 to 65,000 clones, about 94% of them seen just once. Here the sequenced sample was CD8+ T cells from peripheral blood mononuclear cells, taken in the second trimester of pregnancy. The receptors come from a female donor with multiple sclerosis, enrolled in a pregnancy study. Both conserved end residues are part of each CDR3. Each record gives: J gene, clone size, D gene, V gene, CDR3 protein, CDR3 DNA. The D gene is left open where the match is weak. Expanded clones are given a class, and other clones once, few, many or no size at all.

>TRBJ2-7|once|TRBD1|TRBV15
CATSREGQGDAYEQYF
TGTGCCACCAGCAGAGAGGGACAGGGGGATGCCTACGAGCAGTACTTC
>TRBJ2-1|.|TRBD2|TRBV4-1
CASSQESLAGVGNEQFF
TGCGCCAGCAGCCAAGAAAGTCTAGCGGGAGTGGGAAATGAGCAGTTCTTC
>TRBJ2-7|once|TRBD1|TRBV7-6
CASSSTGTGPYEQYF
TGTGCCAGCAGCTCCACGGGGACAGGGCCCTACGAGCAGTACTTC
>TRBJ2-7|.|TRBD1|TRBV19
CASSERAGQGVLPFYEQYF
TGTGCCAGTTCAGAGAGGGCGGGACAGGGAGTACTCCCGTTCTACGAGCAGTACTTC
>TRBJ2-7|.|TRBD2|TRBV5-1
CASSFGTSGRSTYEQYF
TGCGCCAGCAGCTTCGGGACTAGCGGGAGATCAACCTACGAGCAGTACTTC
>TRBJ2-1|.|TRBD2|TRBV19
CASSIASGRFSYNEQFF
TGTGCCAGTAGTATCGCCTCCGGGAGGTTCTCCTACAATGAGCAGTTCTTC
>TRBJ2-6|.|TRBD1|TRBV30
CAWRTTGASSGANVLTF
TGTGCCTGGAGAACGACAGGGGCGAGTTCTGGGGCCAACGTCCTGACTTTC
>TRBJ2-5|.|.|TRBV5-6
CASSLDRGETQYF
TGTGCCAGCAGCTTGGACAGAGGGGAGACCCAGTACTTC
>TRBJ2-1|.|.|TRBV2
CASSGRATNEQFF
TGTGCCAGCAGTGGCAGGGCGACAAATGAGCAGTTCTTC
>TRBJ1-5|.|.|TRBV7-6
CASTRTRELRPQHF
TGTGCCAGCACCCGAACGCGGGAGCTTAGGCCCCAGCATTTT
>TRBJ2-1|.|.|TRBV29-1
CSVVQAEQFF
TGCAGCGTCGTACAGGCCGAGCAGTTCTTC
>TRBJ1-5|.|TRBD1|TRBV5-6
CASSLGDRGNQPQHF
TGTGCCAGCAGCTTGGGAGACAGGGGAAATCAGCCCCAGCATTTT
>TRBJ1-2|.|.|TRBV7-9
CASSKEGNYGYTF
TGTGCCAGCAGCAAGGAGGGGAACTATGGCTACACCTTC
>TRBJ2-7|.|TRBD1|TRBV30
CAWSFRQGVSGEQYF
TGTGCCTGGAGTTTCCGACAGGGGGTTTCGGGCGAGCAGTACTTC
>TRBJ2-2|.|TRBD2|TRBV9
CASRGLAGGDTGELFF
TGTGCCAGCAGGGGACTAGCGGGAGGGGATACCGGGGAGCTGTTTTTT
>TRBJ2-1|.|TRBD2|TRBV6-5
CASSYFGRANEQFF
TGTGCCAGCAGTTACTTTGGGAGGGCCAATGAGCAGTTCTTC
>TRBJ1-1|.|TRBD1|TRBV7-2
CASSFVRGQTEAFF
TGTGCCAGCAGCTTTGTCAGGGGGCAGACTGAAGCTTTCTTT
>TRBJ1-2|.|.|TRBV27
CASSSRGNYGYTF
TGTGCCAGCAGTTCCCGGGGGAACTATGGCTACACCTTC
>TRBJ2-3|once|.|TRBV9
CASSPNTDTQYF
TGTGCCAGCAGCCCAAACACAGATACGCAGTATTTT
>TRBJ2-3|.|.|TRBV27
CASSSSGLTTDTQYF
.
>TRBJ1-2|.|.|TRBV11-2
CASSLDLGGYGYTF
TGTGCCAGCAGCTTAGATCTCGGCGGGTATGGCTACACCTTC
>TRBJ1-2|.|TRBD1|TRBV13
CASSYGGAGGNGYTF
TGTGCCAGCAGCTATGGGGGAGCAGGGGGCAATGGCTACACCTTC
>TRBJ2-7|.|TRBD1|TRBV4-3
CASSQDSAGGYEQYF
TGCGCCAGCAGCCAAGATTCGGCAGGGGGCTACGAGCAGTACTTC
>TRBJ2-7|.|TRBD2|TRBV27
CASSFNSGRAEQYF
TGTGCCAGCAGTTTTAATAGCGGGAGGGCCGAGCAGTACTTC
>TRBJ2-5|.|.|TRBV21-1
CASSPGGVQGRETQYF
TGTGCCAGCAGCCCGGGGGGGGTACAGGGCAGGGAGACCCAGTACTTC